This T cell receptor (beta chain) is from a study of blood T cell repertoires in COVID-19. About the study: The origin of the acute and convalescent COVID-19 samples was the United States, Italy and Spain. The cDNA or gDNA used as material had been derived from T cells, B-cell-depleted T cells, or PBMCs.

Original analysis: Estimation of nucleated cell counts was performed using reference gene primer amplification. Clones were sequenced by immunoSEQ multiplex PCR, and TCRdb holds only the in-frame ones, with some missing. V and J calls and clone size are as listed in that table; D and trimming were resolved from the DNA. The data show 650,000 to 800,000 clones, 70% to 90% seen once. The CDR3 runs to 14 residues. The germline CDR1 and CDR2 sequences are WSHSY and SAAADI. V was trimmed by 6 bases and J by 3 bases, leaving 12 bases between them. The receptor's source is a woman aged 18-29 years with acute or convalescent COVID-19. The rearrangement links TRBV10-2 to TRBJ2-1; D remains unclear. Sequences were obtained from peripheral blood. The CDR3 protein is CASSHINFYNEQFF. The CDR3 DNA is TGCGCCAGCAGCCACATTAATTTCTACAATGAGCAGTTCTTC.